A single sample gave rise to the 26 T cell receptor beta chains below, sequenced in a study of blood T cell repertoires in COVID-19. The repertoire was sequenced with immunoSEQ multiplex PCR; TCRdb's copy has only in-frame clones and lacks some. The table lists some 150,000 clones, about 87% of them singletons, with less than 5% in the top ten. Sequencing used peripheral blood. All receptors derive from a woman aged 55-69 years who had recovered from COVID-19.

CDR3 in DNA: TGTGCCAGTAGTATAGCCGACAGGAAAAACATTCAGTACTTC. Its protein product is CASSIADRKNIQYF. The V and J genes are TRBV19 and TRBJ2-4; a possible D gene is TRBD1 (6 bases). Germline V gives CDR1 LNHDA, CDR2 SQIVND (reference sequence). The CDR3 is 14 residues long. V lost 1 base, J lost 4 bases, and 8 bases lay in between.

The chain joins TRBV6-5 to TRBJ1-5, with 7 bases fitting TRBD1. In germline, CDR1 is MNHEY, CDR2 SVGAGI. The CDR3 has 15 residues. Trimming removed 2 bases from V and 2 bases from J; junction bases left unmatched: 3. The CDR3 region has the DNA TGTGCCAGCAGTTACCTCGGGACAGGCAATCAGCCCCAGCATTTT. Translated, it gives CASSYLGTGNQPQHF.

The table lists this clone with a count of one. The chain employs TRBV24-1 and TRBJ1-1; D unresolved. Germline CDR1 is KGHDR and CDR2 is SFDVKD. CDR3 length: 16 amino acids. Trimming took 3 bases from V and 1 from J, leaving 14 bases between them. The CDR3 bases are TGTGCCACCAGTGATGAGGGTAGGCGGCAGAACACTGAAGCTTTCTTT. This encodes CATSDEGRRQNTEAFF.

The chain employs TRBV11-2 and TRBJ1-2; 8 nucleotides agree with TRBD1. Per the germline V gene, CDR1 is SGHAT and CDR2 is FQNNGV. The CDR3 sequence is 17 residues long. V lost 0 bases to trimming and J lost 6 bases; unmatched junction nucleotides: 12. The CDR3 loop reads CASSLDRLRTGRDGYTF. The CDR3 bases are TGTGCCAGCAGCTTAGATCGACTAAGGACAGGGAGGGATGGCTACACCTTC.

CDR3 in DNA: TGCAGCGTTATCGGGAACACTGAAGCTTTCTTT. As protein: CSVIGNTEAFF. The rearrangement uses TRBV29-1 and TRBJ1-1; D remains unclear. Trimming pared 5 bases from V and 1 base from J, leaving 5 bases between. The germline V gene encodes CDR1 SQVTM and CDR2 ANQGSEA. This CDR3 has 11 amino acids. The complete variable domain, with remaining parts taken from reference TRBV29-1 and TRBJ1-1, reads SAVISQKPSRDICQRGTSLTIQCQVDSQVTMMFWYRQQPGQSLTLIATANQGSEATYESGFVIDKFPISRPNLTFSTLTVSNMSPEDSSIYLCSVIGNTEAFFGQGTRLTVV.

The gene calls are TRBV6-1 and TRBJ1-2; D ambiguous. Trimming left V 3 bases short and J 6 bases short, with 14 bases between. This CDR3 is 14 amino acids long. Germline V gene lookup returns CDR1 MNHNS and CDR2 SASEGT. The DNA for the CDR3 is TGTGCCAGCAGTGATCGGACTCCGAGGGATGGCTACACCTTC. Translation: CASSDRTPRDGYTF.

This clone turned up a few times. The V and J genes are TRBV10-3 and TRBJ1-2; 7 positions agree with TRBD1. The CDR3 spans 15 residues. Per the germline V gene, CDR1 is ENHRY and CDR2 is SYGVKD. V was pared by 6 bases and J by 4 bases, with 11 bases of the junction left unmatched. The DNA for the CDR3 is TGTGCCATCAGCAACAGGGGTGTAGAGGCCTATGGCTACACCTTC. It encodes CAISNRGVEAYGYTF.

The chain has TRBV11-3 and TRBJ2-2, with 8 bases matching TRBD2. This CDR3 comprises 15 residues. The germline gives CDR1 SGHNT, CDR2 YENEEA. V dropped 10 bases and J dropped 4; count of bases not matched to a gene: 11. The chain's CDR3 is CATSAGGPFTGELFF. CDR3 sequence (DNA): TGTGCCACCTCCGCGGGGGGACCCTTCACCGGGGAGCTGTTTTTT.

The genes are TRBV27 and TRBJ2-1; TRBD2 aligns across 10 bases. The CDR3 is made up of 16 amino acids. Germline-derived CDR1 and CDR2 are MNHEY and SMNVEV (reference sequence). V was pared by 5 bases and J by 4 bases, with 8 bases of the junction left unmatched. CDR3 region: CASSPVKRGGYNEQFF. The CDR3 region has the DNA TGTGCCAGCAGTCCCGTGAAGCGGGGGGGATACAATGAGCAGTTCTTC.

CDR3 sequence (DNA): TGCGCCAGCAGTACAACTAGGACAGGGGCCTCCTCTGGAAACACCATATATTTT. This gives the protein CASSTTRTGASSGNTIYF. V and J are TRBV10-2 and TRBJ1-3; 9 positions match TRBD1. CDR3 length equals 18 residues. The V gene end was trimmed by 5 bases and the J gene end by 0 bases; junction bases not matched to a gene: 11. Germline lookup yields CDR1 WSHSY and CDR2 SAAADI.

CDR3 sequence: CASSYLGVNEQFF. CDR3 bases: TGCGCCAGCAGCTACCTCGGGGTCAATGAGCAGTTCTTC. The chain couples TRBV5-1 to TRBJ2-1; possibly TRBD2 for D (5 bases). Germline V gene data show CDR1 as SGHRS and CDR2 as YFSETQ. Trimming cost V 3 bases and J 6 bases, with 10 bases left between them. The CDR3 is 13 residues long.

On this clone: A read error may produce the germline difference seen at one junction end. The J gene is TRBJ2-7, the V gene TRBV2, with 7 nucleotides matching TRBD1. The CDR3 runs 12 residues. Germline V gene sequence: CDR1 SNHLY, CDR2 FYNNEI. The CDR3 here is CASRTRTGGADF. The CDR3 DNA sequence: TGTGCCAGCAGGACCCGGACAGGTGGGGCGGACTTC. Variable domain in full (rest from reference TRBV2 and TRBJ2-7): EPEVTQTPSHQVTQMGQEVILRCVPISNHLYFYWYRQILGQKVEFLVSFYNNEISEKSEIFDDQFSVERPDGSNFTLKIRSTKLEDSAMYFCASRTRTGGADFGPGTRLTVT.

The J gene is TRBJ1-5, the V gene TRBV6-5; 7 bases map to TRBD1. The length of the CDR3 is 13 residues. The germline CDR1 and CDR2 sequences are MNHEY and SVGAGI. Trimming removed 11 bases from V and 4 bases from J; junction bases left unmatched: 8. The CDR3 loop reads CAGQANTNQPQHF. The DNA of the CDR3 is TGTGCCGGACAGGCCAATACAAATCAGCCCCAGCATTTT.

The chain has TRBV7-9 and TRBJ2-5, with 14 bases lining up with TRBD2. CDR3 size: 16 residues. CDR1 is SEHNR, CDR2 FQNEAQ, per germline (reference sequence). The trim removed 5 bases at V and 2 bases at J, leaving 4 bases unmatched. The CDR3 sequence: CASSPRTSGGQETQYF. CDR3 coding DNA: TGTGCCAGCAGCCCGCGGACTAGCGGGGGGCAAGAGACCCAGTACTTC. Filled out from reference TRBV7-9 and TRBJ2-5, the complete variable domain reads DTGVSQNPRHKITKRGQNVTFRCDPISEHNRLYWYRQTLGQGPEFLTYFQNEAQLEKSRLLSDRFSAERPKGSFSTLEIQRTEQGDSAMYLCASSPRTSGGQETQYFGPGTRLLVL.

This clone showed up just a few times. The chain has TRBV29-1 and TRBJ2-7; 9 bases align to TRBD1. Germline CDR1 is SQVTM and CDR2 is ANQGSEA. J gave up 4 bases and V 3 bases, and 1 base lay outside the gene matches. The length of the CDR3 is 12 residues. CDR3 residues: CSVEGTGYEQYF. In nucleotides, the CDR3 is TGCAGCGTTGAGGGGACAGGGTACGAGCAGTACTTC.

The chain uses TRBV18 and TRBJ2-7, with D perhaps TRBD1 (6 bases). The germline V and J ends were trimmed by 6 bases and 0 bases, with 18 bases remaining between them. CDR1 and CDR2 from the germline V gene are KGHSH and LQKENI. This CDR3 has 16 amino acids. CDR3 sequence: CASSILQGLRSYEQYF. The CDR3 DNA sequence: TGTGCCAGCTCCATTTTACAGGGCCTCCGCTCCTACGAGCAGTACTTC.

The chain recombines TRBV5-4 with TRBJ1-1, with 7 nucleotides matching TRBD1. V was clipped by 0 bases and J by 2 bases; unmatched bases: 4. Per the germline V gene, CDR1 is SGHNT and CDR2 is YYREEE (reference sequence). This CDR3 region has 15 residues. Written as DNA, the CDR3 is TGTGCCAGCAGCTTGGAGCAGGGGGAAAACACTGAAGCTTTCTTT. Translation: CASSLEQGENTEAFF.

The chain recombines TRBV24-1 with TRBJ2-7, with TRBD1 matching 10 bases. This CDR3 spans 14 amino acids. The germline V gene encodes CDR1 KGHDR and CDR2 SFDVKD. With V trimmed by 9 bases and J by 6 bases, 10 bases remained unmatched. In DNA, the CDR3 is TGTGCCACCGAATCGGGACAGGGGATCGGCGAGCAGTACTTC. This gives the protein CATESGQGIGEQYF.

This chain connects TRBV5-1 to TRBJ2-1; TRBD1 agrees at 7 bases. The trim removed 3 bases at V and 8 bases at J, leaving 2 bases unmatched. Germline lookup yields CDR1 SGHRS and CDR2 YFSETQ. The CDR3 extends over 12 amino acids. The DNA of the CDR3 is TGCGCCAGCAGCTCACAGGGGTATGAGCAGTTCTTC. Its translation is CASSSQGYEQFF. Looking up the rest from reference TRBV5-1 and TRBJ2-1 gives the full variable domain: KAGVTQTPRYLIKTRGQQVTLSCSPISGHRSVSWYQQTPGQGLQFLFEYFSETQRNKGNFPGRFSGRQFSNSRSEMNVSTLELGDSALYLCASSSQGYEQFFGPGTRLTVL.

The rearrangement links TRBV5-1 to TRBJ2-7, with TRBD2 matching over 15 bases. Germline CDR1 reads SGHRS; CDR2 reads YFSETQ. With 3 bases clipped from V and 4 bases from J, the junction kept 11 bases outside the gene matches. The CDR3 runs to 18 residues. CDR3 residues: CASSSGVGLAGGSYEQYF. As DNA, the CDR3 is TGCGCCAGCAGCTCTGGAGTAGGACTAGCGGGGGGGAGTTACGAGCAGTACTTC.

The chain couples TRBV9 to TRBJ2-5; TRBD1 matches 10 bases. After removal of 4 bases from V and 3 bases from J, the junction contained 6 bases not matched to a gene. This CDR3 has 15 amino acids. Germline CDR1 SGDLS, CDR2 YYNGEE. CDR3 sequence: CASSRMGTGEETQYF. For the CDR3, the DNA is TGTGCCAGCAGCCGAATGGGGACAGGGGAAGAGACCCAGTACTTC.

The V gene is TRBV5-1, the J gene TRBJ2-6; 7 bases fit TRBD1. Germline V CDR1 and CDR2: SGHRS, YFSETQ. The CDR3 is 17 amino acids. Unmatched junction bases numbered 8, after V lost 5 bases and J lost 0 bases. The CDR3 DNA is TGCGCCAGCAGTTCAGACAGGGCCCTCTCTGGGGCCAACGTCCTGACTTTC. Translation: CASSSDRALSGANVLTF.

V usage is TRBV5-4 and J usage is TRBJ1-1; 9 nucleotides match TRBD1. Germline V CDR1 and CDR2: SGHNT, YYREEE (reference sequence). CDR3 length: 15 residues. V was pared by 3 bases and J by 1 base, with 4 bases of the junction left unmatched. The CDR3 protein is CASSSQDRGNTEAFF. The CDR3 nucleotides are TGTGCCAGCAGCTCTCAGGACAGGGGGAACACTGAAGCTTTCTTT.

V and J are TRBV27 and TRBJ1-1; a weak D match, TRBD1 (5 bases). There are 13 residues in the CDR3. The germline V and J ends were trimmed by 2 bases and 12 bases, with 16 bases remaining between them. The germline gives CDR1 MNHEY, CDR2 SMNVEV (reference sequence). DNA for the CDR3: TGTGCCAGCAGTTTAAACAACGGCGGGGCGTCTTTCTTT. Residues: CASSLNNGGASFF.

The chain recombines TRBV24-1 with TRBJ2-5, with 7 bases identical to TRBD1. Germline loops: CDR1 KGHDR, CDR2 SFDVKD. V gave up 1 base and J gave up 5 bases; unmatched junction bases: 9. The CDR3 contains 16 residues. The chain's CDR3 is CATSDFRQGSGETQYF. Here the CDR3 DNA reads TGTGCCACCAGTGATTTCCGACAGGGATCGGGGGAGACCCAGTACTTC.

This CDR3 reads CASSPTSGSYNEQFF. The CDR3 nucleotides read TGCGCCAGCAGCCCCACTAGCGGCTCCTACAATGAGCAGTTCTTC. This chain links TRBV4-3 with TRBJ2-1, with 8 positions matching TRBD2. The CDR3 is 15 amino acids. Germline assignment: CDR1 LGHNA and CDR2 YSLEER. Trimming removed 4 bases from V and 0 bases from J; junction bases left unmatched: 2.